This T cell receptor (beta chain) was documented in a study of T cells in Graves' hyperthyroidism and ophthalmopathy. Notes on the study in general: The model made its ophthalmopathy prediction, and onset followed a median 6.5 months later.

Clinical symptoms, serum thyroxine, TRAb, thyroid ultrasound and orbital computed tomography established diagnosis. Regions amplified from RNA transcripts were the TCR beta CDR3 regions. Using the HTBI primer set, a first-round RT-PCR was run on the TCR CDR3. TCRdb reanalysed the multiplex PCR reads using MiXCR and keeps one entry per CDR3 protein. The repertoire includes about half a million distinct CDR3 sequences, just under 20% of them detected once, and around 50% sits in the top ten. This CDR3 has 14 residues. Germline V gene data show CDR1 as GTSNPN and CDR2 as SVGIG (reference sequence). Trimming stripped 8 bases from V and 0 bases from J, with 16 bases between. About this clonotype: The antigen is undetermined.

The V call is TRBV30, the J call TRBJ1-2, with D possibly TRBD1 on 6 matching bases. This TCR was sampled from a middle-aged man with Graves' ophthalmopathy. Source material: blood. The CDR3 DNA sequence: TGTGCCGGTACTCGACAGGCTTCTAACTATGGCTACACCTTC. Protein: CAGTRQASNYGYTF.